The rows below give T cell receptor beta chains drawn from one sample of a study of blood T cell repertoires in COVID-19. Generated by immunoSEQ multiplex PCR, the TCRdb table keeps only in-frame clones and is missing some. The sample carries about 140,000 clones, over 75% recorded once. The sequenced sample consisted of peripheral blood. The receptors here all came from a woman between 50 and 59 years old with acute or convalescent COVID-19. Each CDR3 is given with its conserved first and last residue. A D gene is named only where the DNA matches it firmly. Expanded clones get a size class; other rows say once, few or many, or leave the size out.

TRBD2,TRBV2,TRBJ2-3,NA,CASRLAFGDTQYF,TGTGCCAGCAGACTAGCGTTCGGGGATACGCAGTATTTT
NA,TRBV3-1/TRBV3-2,TRBJ2-7,NA,CASTPRPGSYEQYF,TGTGCCAGCACCCCACGTCCAGGGTCCTACGAGCAGTACTTC
NA,TRBV5-1,TRBJ1-2,NA,CASSPDSGAGVISGYTF,TGCGCCAGCAGCCCGGATTCGGGGGCGGGAGTCATTAGCGGCTACACCTTC
NA,TRBV4-2,TRBJ2-7,NA,CASSQESGEAYEQYF,TGTGCCAGCAGCCAAGAGTCGGGGGAAGCCTACGAGCAGTACTTC
TRBD1,TRBV6-1,TRBJ1-4,NA,CASSGTPGQLRRTNEKLFF,TGTGCCAGCAGTGGAACCCCGGGACAGCTGCGGCGGACGAATGAAAAACTGTTTTTT
NA,TRBV11-2,TRBJ2-5,NA,CASSSHRGGGETQYF,TGTGCCAGCAGCTCTCACCGCGGGGGCGGAGAGACCCAGTACTTC
TRBD1,TRBV6-5,TRBJ1-1,once,CASSYVHRGEAFF,TGTGCCAGCAGTTACGTCCACAGGGGTGAAGCTTTCTTT
NA,TRBV6-5,TRBJ2-1,few,CASSYQVSSYNEQFF,TGTGCCAGCAGTTACCAGGTATCTTCCTACAATGAGCAGTTCTTC
NA,TRBV25-1,TRBJ1-4,NA,CASEPRQVPKLFF,TGTGCCAGCGAACCTAGACAGGTTCCAAAACTGTTTTTT
NA,TRBV7-3,TRBJ1-2,NA,CASSSTHGGYGYTF,TGTGCCAGCAGCTCCACCCACGGGGGCTATGGCTACACCTTC
TRBD1,TRBV7-6,TRBJ2-3,few,CASSTGTGKRDTQYF,TGTGCCAGCAGCACCGGGACAGGGAAGAGGGATACGCAGTATTTT
TRBD2,TRBV2,TRBJ2-7,NA,CASTRTRGAYEQYF,TGTGCCAGCACTAGGACTAGGGGCGCCTACGAGCAGTACTTC
NA,TRBV27,TRBJ2-7,NA,CASSRGYEQYF,TGTGCCAGCAGCCGAGGTTACGAGCAGTACTTC
NA,TRBV5-1,TRBJ2-2,NA,CASSEGQMAGELFF,TGCGCCAGCAGCGAGGGACAAATGGCCGGGGAGCTGTTTTTT
NA,TRBV11-2,TRBJ1-3,NA,CASSPRVGGTIYF,TGTGCCAGCAGCCCGAGGGTGGGCGGCACCATATATTTT
NA,TRBV7-8,TRBJ1-1,NA,CASSYGGGGEAFF,TGTGCCAGCAGCTATGGTGGGGGCGGCGAAGCTTTCTTT
NA,TRBV5-1,TRBJ2-7,NA,CASSLGASYEQYF,TGCGCCAGCAGCTTGGGAGCCTCCTACGAGCAGTACTTC
NA,TRBV12-3/TRBV12-4,TRBJ1-2,once,CASSYGPLGGYTF,TGTGCCAGCAGTTACGGCCCTCTCGGGGGCTACACCTTC
NA,TRBV6-2/TRBV6-3,TRBJ1-2,NA,CASSYPGPRTTIYGYTF,TGTGCCAGCAGTTACCCCGGCCCCCGGACAACTATTTATGGCTACACCTTC
NA,TRBV6-5,TRBJ1-3,once,CASSSSGGRVNTIYF,TGTGCCAGCAGTTCGTCCGGGGGGCGCGTTAACACCATATATTTT
TRBD1,TRBV2,TRBJ2-7,few,CASRDPGQGLYEQYF,TGTGCCAGCAGAGATCCGGGACAGGGACTATACGAGCAGTACTTC
NA,TRBV10-3,TRBJ1-5,NA,CAISGAYRDGQPQHF,TGTGCCATCAGTGGGGCCTACAGGGACGGTCAGCCCCAGCATTTT
NA,TRBV7-9,TRBJ1-5,NA,CASSIDGNQPQHF,TGTGCCAGCAGCATAGACGGGAATCAGCCCCAGCATTTT
NA,TRBV4-3,TRBJ1-6,few,CASSLDRNSPLHF,TGCGCCAGCAGCCTTGACAGGAATTCACCCCTCCACTTT